This T cell receptor (beta chain) emerged from a study of shared clonotypes between healthy human individuals. For this clone: The antigen is not known.

Study observations and caveats: Sorted-subset sequencing, rarefaction showed, was incomplete despite large depth.

Assay used: immunoSEQ multiplex PCR; TCRdb lists only in-frame clones, some missing. In the table there are about 2 million clones, over 85% of which are singletons. This CDR3 is 15 amino acids long. Between the trimmed V and J ends, which lost 6 bases and 4 bases, there was a span of 15 bases. The germline V gene has CDR1 MNHEY and CDR2 SVGAGI. The clonotype comes from a man younger than 30 in good health. This chain connects TRBV6-5 to TRBJ1-4; no clear D. The sample taken for sequencing was naive CD4+ T cells sorted from blood. This sample's subset: CD45RA+ positively selected. CDR3 sequence: CASSREGPYNEKLFF. The CDR3 DNA follows: TGTGCCAGCAGCCGGGAGGGCCCGTATAATGAAAAACTGTTTTTT.